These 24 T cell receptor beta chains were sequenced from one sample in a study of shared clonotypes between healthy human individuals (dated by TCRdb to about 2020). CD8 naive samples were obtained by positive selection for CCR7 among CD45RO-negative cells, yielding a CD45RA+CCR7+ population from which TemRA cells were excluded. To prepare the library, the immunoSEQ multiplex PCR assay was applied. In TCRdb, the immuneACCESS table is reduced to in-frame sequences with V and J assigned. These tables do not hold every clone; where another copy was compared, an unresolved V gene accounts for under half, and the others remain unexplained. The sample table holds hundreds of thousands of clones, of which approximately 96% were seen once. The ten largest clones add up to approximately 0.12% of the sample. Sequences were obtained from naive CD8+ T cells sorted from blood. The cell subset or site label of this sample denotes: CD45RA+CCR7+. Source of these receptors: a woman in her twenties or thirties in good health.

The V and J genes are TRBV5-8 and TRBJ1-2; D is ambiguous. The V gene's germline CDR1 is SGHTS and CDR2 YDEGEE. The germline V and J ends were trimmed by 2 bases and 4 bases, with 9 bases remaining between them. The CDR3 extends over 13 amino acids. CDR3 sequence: CASSLQRSYGYTF. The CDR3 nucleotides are TGTGCCAGCAGCTTACAGAGGTCCTATGGCTACACCTTC. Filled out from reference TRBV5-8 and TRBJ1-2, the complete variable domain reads EAGVTQSPTHLIKTRGQQATLRCSPISGHTSVYWYQQALGLGLQFLLWYDEGEERNRGNFPPRFSGRQFPNYSSELNVNALELEDSALYLCASSLQRSYGYTFGSGTRLTVV.

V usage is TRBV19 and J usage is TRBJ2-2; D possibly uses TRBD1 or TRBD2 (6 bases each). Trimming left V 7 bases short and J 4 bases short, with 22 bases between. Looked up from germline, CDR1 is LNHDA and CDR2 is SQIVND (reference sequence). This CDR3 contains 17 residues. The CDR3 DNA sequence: TGTGCCAGTACCCCGCCGGTAGCGGAGGGGGGCACCGGGGAGCTGTTTTTT. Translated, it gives CASTPPVAEGGTGELFF.

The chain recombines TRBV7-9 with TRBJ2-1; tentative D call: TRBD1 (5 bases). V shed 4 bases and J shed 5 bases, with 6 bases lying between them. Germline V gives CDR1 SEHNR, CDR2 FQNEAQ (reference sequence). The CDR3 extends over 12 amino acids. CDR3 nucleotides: TGTGCCAGCAGCTCACAGGACAATGAGCAGTTCTTC. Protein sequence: CASSSQDNEQFF.

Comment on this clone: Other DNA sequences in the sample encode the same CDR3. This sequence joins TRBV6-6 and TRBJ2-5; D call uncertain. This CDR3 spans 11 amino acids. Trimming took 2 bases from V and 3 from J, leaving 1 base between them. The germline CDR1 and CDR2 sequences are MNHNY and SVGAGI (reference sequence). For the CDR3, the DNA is TGTGCCAGCAGTTACGAAGAGACCCAGTACTTC. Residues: CASSYEETQYF.

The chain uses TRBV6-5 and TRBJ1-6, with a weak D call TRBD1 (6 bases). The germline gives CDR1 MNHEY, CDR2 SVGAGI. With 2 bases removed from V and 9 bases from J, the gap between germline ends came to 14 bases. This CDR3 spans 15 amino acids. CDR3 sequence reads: CASSYHTGLGSPLHF. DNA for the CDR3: TGTGCCAGCAGTTACCATACAGGGCTGGGTTCACCCCTCCACTTT.

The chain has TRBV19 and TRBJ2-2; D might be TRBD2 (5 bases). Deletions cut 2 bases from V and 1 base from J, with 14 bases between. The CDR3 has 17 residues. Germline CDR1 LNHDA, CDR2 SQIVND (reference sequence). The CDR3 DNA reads TGTGCCAGTAGTATATTATTTTTTCGGGAGAACACCGGGGAGCTGTTTTTT. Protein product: CASSILFFRENTGELFF.

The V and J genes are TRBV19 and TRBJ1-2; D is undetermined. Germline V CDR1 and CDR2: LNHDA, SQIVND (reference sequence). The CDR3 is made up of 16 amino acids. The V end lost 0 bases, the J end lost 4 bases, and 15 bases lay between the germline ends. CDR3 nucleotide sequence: TGTGCCAGTAGTATAGAGGACGCCGATAGACTCTATGGCTACACCTTC. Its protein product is CASSIEDADRLYGYTF.

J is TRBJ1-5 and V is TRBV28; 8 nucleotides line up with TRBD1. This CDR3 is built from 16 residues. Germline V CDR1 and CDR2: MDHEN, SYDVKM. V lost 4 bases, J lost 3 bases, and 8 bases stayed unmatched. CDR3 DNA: TGTGCCAGCAGTTACCTGACAGGGGCACACAATCAGCCCCAGCATTTT. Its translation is CASSYLTGAHNQPQHF.

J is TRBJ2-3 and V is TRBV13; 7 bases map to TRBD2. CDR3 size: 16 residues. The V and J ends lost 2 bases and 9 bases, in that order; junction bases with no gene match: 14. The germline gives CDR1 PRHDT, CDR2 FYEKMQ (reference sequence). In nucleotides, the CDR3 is TGTGCCAGCAGCTTAAAGCTAGCGGAGGGGTCAGGGACGCAGTATTTT. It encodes CASSLKLAEGSGTQYF.

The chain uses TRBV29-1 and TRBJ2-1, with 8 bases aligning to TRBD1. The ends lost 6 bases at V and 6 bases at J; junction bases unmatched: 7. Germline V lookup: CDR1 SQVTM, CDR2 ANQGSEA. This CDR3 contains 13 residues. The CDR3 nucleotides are TGCAGCGTACGGACAGGGTATGGCAATGAGCAGTTCTTC. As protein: CSVRTGYGNEQFF.

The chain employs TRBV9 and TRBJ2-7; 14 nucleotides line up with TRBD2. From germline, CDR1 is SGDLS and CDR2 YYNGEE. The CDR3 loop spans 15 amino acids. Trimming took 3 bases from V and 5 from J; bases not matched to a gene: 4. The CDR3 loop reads CASSGGTSGRHEQYF. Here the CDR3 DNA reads TGTGCCAGCAGCGGAGGGACTAGCGGGAGACACGAGCAGTACTTC.

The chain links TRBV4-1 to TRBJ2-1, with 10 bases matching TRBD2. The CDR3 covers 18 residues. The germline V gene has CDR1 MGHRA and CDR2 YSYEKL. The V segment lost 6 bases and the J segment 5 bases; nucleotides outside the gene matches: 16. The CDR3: CASRDQALLAGANNEQFF. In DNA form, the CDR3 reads TGCGCCAGCAGAGATCAGGCCCTCCTAGCGGGAGCTAACAATGAGCAGTTCTTC.

The CDR3 sequence: CAWSGTGVFYEQYF. The CDR3 DNA reads TGTGCCTGGAGTGGGACAGGGGTGTTCTACGAGCAGTACTTC. The rearrangement uses TRBV30 and TRBJ2-7; 9 bases are a match to TRBD1. The CDR3 consists of 14 residues. Germline V CDR1 and CDR2: GTSNPN, SVGIG (reference sequence). The junction had 4 bases not matched to a gene; V was cut back by 1 base and J by 3 bases.

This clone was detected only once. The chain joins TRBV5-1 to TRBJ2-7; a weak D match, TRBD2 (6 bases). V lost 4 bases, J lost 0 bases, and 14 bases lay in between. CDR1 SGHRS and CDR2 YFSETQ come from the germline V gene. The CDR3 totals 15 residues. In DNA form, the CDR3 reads TGCGCCAGCAGCAGTTCCGGGACTGGCTCCTACGAGCAGTACTTC. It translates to CASSSSGTGSYEQYF. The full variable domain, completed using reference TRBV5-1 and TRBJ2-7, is KAGVTQTPRYLIKTRGQQVTLSCSPISGHRSVSWYQQTPGQGLQFLFEYFSETQRNKGNFPGRFSGRQFSNSRSEMNVSTLELGDSALYLCASSSSGTGSYEQYFGPGTRLTVT.

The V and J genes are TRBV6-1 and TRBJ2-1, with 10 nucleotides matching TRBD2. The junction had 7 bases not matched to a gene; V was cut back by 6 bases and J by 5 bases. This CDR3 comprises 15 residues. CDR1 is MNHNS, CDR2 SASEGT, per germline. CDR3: CASSPWSGRDNEQFF. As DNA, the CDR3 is TGTGCCAGCAGCCCATGGAGCGGGAGGGACAATGAGCAGTTCTTC.

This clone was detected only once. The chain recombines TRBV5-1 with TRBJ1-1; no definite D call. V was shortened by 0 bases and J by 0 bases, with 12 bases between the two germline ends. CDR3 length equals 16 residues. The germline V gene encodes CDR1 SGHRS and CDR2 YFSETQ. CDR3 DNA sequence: TGCGCCAGCAGCTTGGTCAGGAATTCCATGAACACTGAAGCTTTCTTT. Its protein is CASSLVRNSMNTEAFF.

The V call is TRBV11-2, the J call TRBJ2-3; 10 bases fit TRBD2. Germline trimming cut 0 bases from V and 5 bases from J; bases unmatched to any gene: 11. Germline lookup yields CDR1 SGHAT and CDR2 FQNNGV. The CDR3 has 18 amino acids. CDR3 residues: CASSLEGAASGSEDTQYF. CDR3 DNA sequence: TGTGCCAGCAGCTTAGAGGGGGCGGCTAGCGGGAGTGAAGATACGCAGTATTTT.

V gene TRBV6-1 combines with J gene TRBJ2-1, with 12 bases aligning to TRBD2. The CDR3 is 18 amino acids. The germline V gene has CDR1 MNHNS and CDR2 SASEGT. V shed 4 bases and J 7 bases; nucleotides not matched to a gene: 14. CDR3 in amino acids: CASSGIPRLAGVINEQFF. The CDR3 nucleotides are TGTGCCAGCAGTGGAATCCCTCGACTAGCGGGAGTTATAAATGAGCAGTTCTTC.

The DNA of the CDR3 is TGTGCCAGTTCGAAACGGGGGAACGAGCAGTACTTC. It translates to CASSKRGNEQYF. This chain uses TRBV19 with TRBJ2-7; D may be TRBD2 (6 bases). V lost 8 bases, J lost 5 bases, and 13 bases lay in between. Germline assignment: CDR1 LNHDA and CDR2 SQIVND (reference sequence). This CDR3 is built from 12 residues.

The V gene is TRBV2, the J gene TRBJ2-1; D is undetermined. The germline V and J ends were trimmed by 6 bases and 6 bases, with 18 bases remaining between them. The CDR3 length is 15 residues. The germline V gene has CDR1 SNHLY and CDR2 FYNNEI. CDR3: CASRALGSSGNEQFF. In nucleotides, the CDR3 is TGTGCCAGCAGGGCCCTGGGTTCGTCGGGCAATGAGCAGTTCTTC.

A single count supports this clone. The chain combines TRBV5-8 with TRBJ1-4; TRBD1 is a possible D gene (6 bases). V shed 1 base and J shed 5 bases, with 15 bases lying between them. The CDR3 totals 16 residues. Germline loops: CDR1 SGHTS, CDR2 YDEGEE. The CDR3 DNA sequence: TGTGCCAGCAGCTTGAGGTTTTGGGGGGCGAATGAAAAACTGTTTTTT. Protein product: CASSLRFWGANEKLFF.

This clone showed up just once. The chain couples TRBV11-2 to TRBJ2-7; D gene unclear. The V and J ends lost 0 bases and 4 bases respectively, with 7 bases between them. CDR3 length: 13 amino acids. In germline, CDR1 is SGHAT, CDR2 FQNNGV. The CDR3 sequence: CASSLDGAYEQYF. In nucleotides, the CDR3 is TGTGCCAGCAGCTTAGATGGTGCTTACGAGCAGTACTTC.

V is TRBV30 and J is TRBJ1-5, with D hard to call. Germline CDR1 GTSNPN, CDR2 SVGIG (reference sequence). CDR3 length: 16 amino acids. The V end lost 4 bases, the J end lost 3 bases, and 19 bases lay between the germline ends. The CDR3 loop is CAWIPDLWFANQPQHF. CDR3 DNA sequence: TGTGCCTGGATACCGGATCTTTGGTTCGCCAATCAGCCCCAGCATTTT.

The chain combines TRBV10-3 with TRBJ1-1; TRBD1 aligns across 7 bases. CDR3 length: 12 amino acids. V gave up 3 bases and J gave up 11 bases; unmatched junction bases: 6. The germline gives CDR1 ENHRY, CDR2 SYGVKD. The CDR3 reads CAISDSGQPAFF. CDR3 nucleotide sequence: TGTGCCATCAGTGATTCGGGACAGCCGGCTTTCTTT.